The 9 T cell receptor beta chains below were found in one sample sequenced in a study of T cells in Graves' hyperthyroidism and ophthalmopathy. Amplification of TCR beta CDR3 regions used RNA as the template. A first-round RT-PCR of the TCR CDR3 used the HTBI primer set. MiXCR was run by TCRdb on the multiplex PCR reads, yielding one entry per CDR3 protein. Here the sample spans hundreds of thousands of distinct CDR3 sequences, over 15% being singletons. Sequencing input: blood. The receptors originated from a woman aged 18-29 years with Graves' hyperthyroidism.

Regarding this clonotype: At one end, the junction sequence differs from germline, possibly due to a read error. The chain links TRBV27 to TRBJ2-1; no clear D gene. CDR3 length equals 14 residues. Germline V gene data show CDR1 as MNHEY and CDR2 as SMNVEV (reference sequence). CDR3 in DNA: TGTGCCAGCAGTTTTCTCGGGCCATACAATGAGCAGGTCTTC. Translation gives CASSFLGPYNEQVF.

The rearrangement joins TRBV14 to TRBJ1-1; tentatively, D is TRBD1 (5 bases). Looked up from germline, CDR1 is SGHDN and CDR2 is FVKESK. CDR3 length: 12 residues. V lost 9 bases and J 3 bases, leaving 11 bases between the germline ends. The CDR3 DNA sequence: TGTGCCAGTGGGGGTTGGGACACTGAAGCTTTCTTT. This encodes CASGGWDTEAFF. Combining the CDR3 with reference TRBV14 and TRBJ1-1 gives the whole variable domain EAGVTQFPSHSVIEKGQTVTLRCDPISGHDNLYWYRRVMGKEIKFLLHFVKESKQDESGMPNNRFLAERTGGTYSTLKVQPAELEDSGVYFCASGGWDTEAFFGQGTRLTVV.

Details on this clonotype: An end of the junction differs from the germline gene, which may be a read error. The V call is TRBV7-7, the J call TRBJ2-5; 7 positions agree with TRBD1. The germline gives CDR1 SSHAT, CDR2 FNYEAQ (reference sequence). The CDR3 has 16 residues. Here the CDR3 reads CASSPGTGAWGETQYF. Here the CDR3 DNA reads TGTGCTAGCAGCCCGGGAACAGGGGCCTGGGGGGAGACCCAGTACTTC.

This clonotype was counted many times. V gene TRBV28 combines with J gene TRBJ2-3, with 12 bases that match TRBD2. With 5 bases clipped from V and 2 bases from J, the junction kept 2 bases outside the gene matches. This CDR3 spans 15 amino acids. The germline V gene has CDR1 MDHEN and CDR2 SYDVKM. DNA of the CDR3: TGTGCCAGCAGTCTAGCGGGGGGGTTCACAGATACGCAGTATTTT. Translated: CASSLAGGFTDTQYF. Variable domain in full (rest from reference TRBV28 and TRBJ2-3): DVKVTQSSRYLVKRTGEKVFLECVQDMDHENMFWYRQDPGLGLRLIYFSYDVKMKEKGDIPEGYSVSREKKERFSLILESASTNQTSMYLCASSLAGGFTDTQYFGPGTRLTVL.

The chain couples TRBV20-1 to TRBJ2-3; no firm D call. This CDR3 comprises 13 residues. The germline V and J ends were trimmed by 0 bases and 3 bases, with 7 bases remaining between them. Germline V gene data show CDR1 as DFQATT and CDR2 as SNEGSKA (reference sequence). The DNA of the CDR3 is TGCAGTGCTAGAGATCTAGGGACAGATACGCAGTATTTT. This translates into CSARDLGTDTQYF.

This clonotype showed up many times. This rearrangement joins TRBV20-1 to TRBJ2-1; 13 bases match TRBD2. The CDR3 is 15 residues long. Unmatched junction bases numbered 12, after V lost 6 bases and J lost 10 bases. Germline V gene data show CDR1 as DFQATT and CDR2 as SNEGSKA (reference sequence). CDR3 sequence (DNA): TGCAGTGCCCTAAAGGGGGGGACTAGCGGGACCGAGCAGTTCTTC. Amino acids: CSALKGGTSGTEQFF.

The table lists this clonotype with many counts. The chain uses TRBV10-3 and TRBJ1-1; D is uncertain. V was clipped by 4 bases and J by 4 bases, with 25 bases between them. Germline V lookup: CDR1 ENHRY, CDR2 SYGVKD. The CDR3 has 18 amino acids. In DNA form, the CDR3 reads TGTGCCATCAGTGCCGTCTATCCTCGGCCACCCGGGTCCACTGAAGCTTTCTTT. As protein: CAISAVYPRPPGSTEAFF.

This clonotype occurred many times. CDR3 nucleotide sequence: TGCAGTGCTAGTACCCAGACTAGCAATCAGCCCCAGCATTTT. It is translated as CSASTQTSNQPQHF. The chain is built from TRBV20-1 and TRBJ1-5; no clear D. Per the germline V gene, CDR1 is DFQATT and CDR2 is SNEGSKA (reference sequence). Trimming left V 3 bases short and J 0 bases short, with 9 bases between. The CDR3 contains 14 residues.

This clonotype was seen more than once but under ten times. J is TRBJ2-6 and V is TRBV12-3 or TRBV12-4; TRBD2 matches 7 bases. V lost 6 bases to trimming and J lost 2 bases; unmatched junction nucleotides: 4. The CDR3 covers 15 residues. The CDR3 reads CASRPSGAGANVLTF. In nucleotides, the CDR3 is TGTGCCAGCAGACCTAGCGGCGCTGGGGCCAACGTCCTGACTTTC.